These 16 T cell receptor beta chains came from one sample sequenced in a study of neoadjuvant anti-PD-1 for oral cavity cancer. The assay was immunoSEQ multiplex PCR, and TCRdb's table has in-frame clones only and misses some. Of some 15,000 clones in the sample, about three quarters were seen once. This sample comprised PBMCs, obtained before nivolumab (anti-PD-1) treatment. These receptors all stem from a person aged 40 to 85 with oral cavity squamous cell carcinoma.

The CDR3 DNA follows: TGTGCCAGCAGTTACGGTGCGCTCTCTGGAAACACCATATATTTT. This codes for CASSYGALSGNTIYF. The chain joins TRBV6-5 to TRBJ1-3, with no clear D. The CDR3 covers 15 residues. Germline CDR1 reads MNHEY; CDR2 reads SVGAGI. Trimming removed 2 bases from V and 0 bases from J, with 8 bases in between.

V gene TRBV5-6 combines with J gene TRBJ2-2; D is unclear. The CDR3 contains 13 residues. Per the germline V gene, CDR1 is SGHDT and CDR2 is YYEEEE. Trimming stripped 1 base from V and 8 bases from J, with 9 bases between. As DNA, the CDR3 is TGTGCCAGCAGCTTGAGAGGTCTTGGGGAGCTGTTTTTT. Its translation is CASSLRGLGELFF.

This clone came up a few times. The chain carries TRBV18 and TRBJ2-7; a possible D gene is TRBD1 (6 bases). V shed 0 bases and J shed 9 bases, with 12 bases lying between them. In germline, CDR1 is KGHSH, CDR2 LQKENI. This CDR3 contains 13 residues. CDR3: CASSPPGASTQYF. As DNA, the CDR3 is TGTGCCAGCTCACCACCGGGGGCGTCTACGCAGTACTTC.

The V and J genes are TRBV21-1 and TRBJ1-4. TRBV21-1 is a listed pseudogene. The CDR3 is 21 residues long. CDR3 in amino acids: CASSKGDDCGGLRETNEKLFF. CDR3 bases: TGTGCCAGCAGCAAAGGTGACGATTGCGGAGGTCTTCGGGAAACTAATGAAAAACTGTTTTTT.

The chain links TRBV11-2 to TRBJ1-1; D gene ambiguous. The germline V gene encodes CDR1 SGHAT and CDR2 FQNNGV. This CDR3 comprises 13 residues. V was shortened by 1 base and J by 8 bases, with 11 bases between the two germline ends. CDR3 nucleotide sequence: TGTGCCAGCAGCTTAGCGGGTTCGCAAGAAGCTTTCTTT. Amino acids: CASSLAGSQEAFF.

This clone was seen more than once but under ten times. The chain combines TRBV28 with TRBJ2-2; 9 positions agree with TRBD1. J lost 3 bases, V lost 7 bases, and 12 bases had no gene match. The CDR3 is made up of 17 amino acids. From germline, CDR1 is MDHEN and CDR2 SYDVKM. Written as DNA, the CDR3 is TGTGCCAGCAAAAGCATGCCGGGACAGGGTTACACCGGGGAGCTGTTTTTT. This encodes CASKSMPGQGYTGELFF.

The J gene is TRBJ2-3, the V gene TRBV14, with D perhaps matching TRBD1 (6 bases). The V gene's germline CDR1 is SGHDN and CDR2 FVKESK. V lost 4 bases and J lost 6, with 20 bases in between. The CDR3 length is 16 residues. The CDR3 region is CASSRVHRDLGDTQYF. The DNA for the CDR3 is TGTGCCAGCAGCCGGGTGCACAGGGATCTGGGGGATACGCAGTATTTT.

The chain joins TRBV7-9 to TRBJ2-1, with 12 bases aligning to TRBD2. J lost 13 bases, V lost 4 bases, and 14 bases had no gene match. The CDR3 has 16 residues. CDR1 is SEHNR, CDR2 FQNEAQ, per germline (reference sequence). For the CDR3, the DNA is TGTGCCAGCAGCTCGACTAGCGGGGGATATACGATGAAACAGTTCTTC. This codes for CASSSTSGGYTMKQFF.

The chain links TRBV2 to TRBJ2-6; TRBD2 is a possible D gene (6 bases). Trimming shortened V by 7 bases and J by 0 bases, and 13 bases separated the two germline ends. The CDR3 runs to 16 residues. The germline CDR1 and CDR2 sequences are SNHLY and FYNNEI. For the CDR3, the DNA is TGTGCCAGCACCTGGGGGGTTATCTCTGGGGCCAACGTCCTGACTTTC. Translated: CASTWGVISGANVLTF. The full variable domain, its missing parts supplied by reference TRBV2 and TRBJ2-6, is EPEVTQTPSHQVTQMGQEVILRCVPISNHLYFYWYRQILGQKVEFLVSFYNNEISEKSEIFDDQFSVERPDGSNFTLKIRSTKLEDSAMYFCASTWGVISGANVLTFGAGSRLTVL.

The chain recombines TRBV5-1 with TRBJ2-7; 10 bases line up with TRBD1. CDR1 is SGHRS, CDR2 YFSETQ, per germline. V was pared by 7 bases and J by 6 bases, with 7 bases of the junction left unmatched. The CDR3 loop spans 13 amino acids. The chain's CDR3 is CASRPGQGSEQYF. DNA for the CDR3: TGCGCCAGCCGGCCGGGACAGGGGTCCGAGCAGTACTTC. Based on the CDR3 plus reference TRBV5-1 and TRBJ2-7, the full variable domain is KAGVTQTPRYLIKTRGQQVTLSCSPISGHRSVSWYQQTPGQGLQFLFEYFSETQRNKGNFPGRFSGRQFSNSRSEMNVSTLELGDSALYLCASRPGQGSEQYFGPGTRLTVT.

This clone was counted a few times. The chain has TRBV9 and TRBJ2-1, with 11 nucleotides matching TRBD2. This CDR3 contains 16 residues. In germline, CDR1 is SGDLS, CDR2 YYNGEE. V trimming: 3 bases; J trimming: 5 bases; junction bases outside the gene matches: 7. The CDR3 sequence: CASSAPGTSGHNEQFF. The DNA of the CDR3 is TGTGCCAGCAGCGCTCCCGGGACTAGCGGCCACAATGAGCAGTTCTTC.

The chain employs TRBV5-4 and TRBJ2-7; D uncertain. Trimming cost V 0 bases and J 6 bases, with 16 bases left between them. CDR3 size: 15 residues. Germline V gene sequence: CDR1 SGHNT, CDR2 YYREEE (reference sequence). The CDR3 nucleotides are TGTGCCAGCAGCTTGGGGACCTCCAATCCCTCCGAGCAGTACTTC. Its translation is CASSLGTSNPSEQYF.

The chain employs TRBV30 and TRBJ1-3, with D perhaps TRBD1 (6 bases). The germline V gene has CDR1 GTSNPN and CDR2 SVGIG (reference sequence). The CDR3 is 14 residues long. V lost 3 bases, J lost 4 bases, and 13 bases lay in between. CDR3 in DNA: TGTGCCTGGAGCCATACAGGGTACGGAAACACCATATATTTT. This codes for CAWSHTGYGNTIYF. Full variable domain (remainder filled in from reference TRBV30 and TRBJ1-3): SQTIHQWPATLVQPVGSPLSLECTVEGTSNPNLYWYRQAAGRGLQLLFYSVGIGQISSEVPQNLSASRPQDRQFILSSKKLLLSDSGFYLCAWSHTGYGNTIYFGEGSWLTVV.

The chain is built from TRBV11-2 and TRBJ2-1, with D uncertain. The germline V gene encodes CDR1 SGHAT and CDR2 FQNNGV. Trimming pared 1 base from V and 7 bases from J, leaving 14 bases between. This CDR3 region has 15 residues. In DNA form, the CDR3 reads TGTGCCAGCAGCTTAGTAGGTTACAAGACTAATGAGCAGTTCTTC. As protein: CASSLVGYKTNEQFF.

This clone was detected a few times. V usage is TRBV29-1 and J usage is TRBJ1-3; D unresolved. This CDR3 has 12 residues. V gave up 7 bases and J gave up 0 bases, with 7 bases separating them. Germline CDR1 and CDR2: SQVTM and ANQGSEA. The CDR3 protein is CSGVDSGNTIYF. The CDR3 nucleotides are TGCAGCGGAGTGGACTCTGGAAACACCATATATTTT.

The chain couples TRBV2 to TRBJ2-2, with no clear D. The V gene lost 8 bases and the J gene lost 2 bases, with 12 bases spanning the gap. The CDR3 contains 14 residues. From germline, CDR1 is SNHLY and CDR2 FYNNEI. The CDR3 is CASRGQLNTGELFF. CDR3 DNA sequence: TGTGCCAGCCGAGGTCAGCTCAACACCGGGGAGCTGTTTTTT. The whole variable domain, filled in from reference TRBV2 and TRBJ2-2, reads EPEVTQTPSHQVTQMGQEVILRCVPISNHLYFYWYRQILGQKVEFLVSFYNNEISEKSEIFDDQFSVERPDGSNFTLKIRSTKLEDSAMYFCASRGQLNTGELFFGEGSRLTVL.